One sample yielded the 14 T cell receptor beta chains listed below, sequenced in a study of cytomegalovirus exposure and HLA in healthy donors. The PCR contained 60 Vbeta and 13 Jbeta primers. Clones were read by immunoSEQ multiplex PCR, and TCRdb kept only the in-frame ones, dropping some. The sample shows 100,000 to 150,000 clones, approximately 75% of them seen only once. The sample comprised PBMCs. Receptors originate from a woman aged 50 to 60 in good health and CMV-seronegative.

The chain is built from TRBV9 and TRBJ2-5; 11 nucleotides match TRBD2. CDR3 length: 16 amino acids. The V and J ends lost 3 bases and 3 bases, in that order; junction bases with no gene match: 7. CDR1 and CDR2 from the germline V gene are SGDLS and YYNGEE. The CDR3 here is CASSAWVAGGEETQYF. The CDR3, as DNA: TGTGCCAGCAGCGCTTGGGTAGCGGGAGGGGAAGAGACCCAGTACTTC.

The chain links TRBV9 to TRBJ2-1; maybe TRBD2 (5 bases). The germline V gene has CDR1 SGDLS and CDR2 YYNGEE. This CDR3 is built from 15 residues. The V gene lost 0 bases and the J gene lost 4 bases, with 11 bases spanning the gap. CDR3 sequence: CASSVGRDLYNEQFF. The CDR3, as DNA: TGTGCCAGCAGCGTAGGTCGGGATTTATACAATGAGCAGTTCTTC.

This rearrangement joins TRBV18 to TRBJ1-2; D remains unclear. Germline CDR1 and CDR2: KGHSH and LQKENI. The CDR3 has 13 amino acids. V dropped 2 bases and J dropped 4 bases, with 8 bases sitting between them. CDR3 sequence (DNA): TGTGCCAGCTCACCAGAGGGTGGCTATGGCTACACCTTC. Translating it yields CASSPEGGYGYTF.

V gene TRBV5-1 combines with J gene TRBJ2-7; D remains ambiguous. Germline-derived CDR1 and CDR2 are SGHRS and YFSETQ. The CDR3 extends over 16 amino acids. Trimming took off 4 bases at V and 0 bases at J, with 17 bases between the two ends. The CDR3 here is CASSPVGYSLSYEQYF. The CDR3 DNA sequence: TGCGCCAGCAGCCCGGTCGGTTACAGCCTCTCCTACGAGCAGTACTTC.

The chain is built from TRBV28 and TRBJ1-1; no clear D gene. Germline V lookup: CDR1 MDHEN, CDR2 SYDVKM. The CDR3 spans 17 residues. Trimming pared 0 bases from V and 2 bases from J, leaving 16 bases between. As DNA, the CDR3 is TGTGCCAGCAGTTTATGGCCGGGCGGAGGTGTAAACACTGAAGCTTTCTTT. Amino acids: CASSLWPGGGVNTEAFF.

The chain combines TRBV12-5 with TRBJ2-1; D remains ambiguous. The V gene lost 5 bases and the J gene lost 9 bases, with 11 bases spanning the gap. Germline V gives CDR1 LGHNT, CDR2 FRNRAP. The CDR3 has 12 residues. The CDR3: CASGETQSEQFF. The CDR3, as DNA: TGTGCTAGTGGTGAGACACAAAGTGAGCAGTTCTTC.

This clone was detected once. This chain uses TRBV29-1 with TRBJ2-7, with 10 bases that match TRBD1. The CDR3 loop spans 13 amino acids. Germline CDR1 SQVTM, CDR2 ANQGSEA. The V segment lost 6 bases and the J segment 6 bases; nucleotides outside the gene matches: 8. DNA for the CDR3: TGCAGCGTCAGCCGGGACAGGGGCGGCGAGCAGTACTTC. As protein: CSVSRDRGGEQYF.

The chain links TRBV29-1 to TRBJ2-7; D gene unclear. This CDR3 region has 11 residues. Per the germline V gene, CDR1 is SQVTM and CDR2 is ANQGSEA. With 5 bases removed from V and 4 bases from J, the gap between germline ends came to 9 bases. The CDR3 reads CSVHSGYEQYF. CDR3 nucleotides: TGCAGCGTTCATTCCGGGTACGAGCAGTACTTC.

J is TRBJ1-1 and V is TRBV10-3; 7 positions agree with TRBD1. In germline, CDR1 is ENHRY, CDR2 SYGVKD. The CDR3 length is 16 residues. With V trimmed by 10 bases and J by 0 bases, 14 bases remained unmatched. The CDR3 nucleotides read TGTGCCACCGGGACAGTTTCTTCCTTGATGAACACTGAAGCTTTCTTT. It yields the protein CATGTVSSLMNTEAFF.

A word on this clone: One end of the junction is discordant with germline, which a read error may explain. CDR3 sequence reads: CSSSTWTGGDYEQYF. The CDR3 bases are TGTTCCAGCAGTACCTGGACAGGGGGAGACTACGAGCAGTACTTC. This chain joins TRBV7-9 and TRBJ2-7; 10 positions match TRBD1. CDR1 is SEHNR, CDR2 FQNEAQ, per germline (reference sequence). This CDR3 comprises 15 residues.

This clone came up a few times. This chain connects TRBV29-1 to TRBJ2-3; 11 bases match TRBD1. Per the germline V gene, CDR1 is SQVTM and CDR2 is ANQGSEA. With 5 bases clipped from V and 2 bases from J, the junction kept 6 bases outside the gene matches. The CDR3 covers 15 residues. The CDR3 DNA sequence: TGCAGCGTTCAAAGGACAGGGGGCACCACAGATACGCAGTATTTT. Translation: CSVQRTGGTTDTQYF.

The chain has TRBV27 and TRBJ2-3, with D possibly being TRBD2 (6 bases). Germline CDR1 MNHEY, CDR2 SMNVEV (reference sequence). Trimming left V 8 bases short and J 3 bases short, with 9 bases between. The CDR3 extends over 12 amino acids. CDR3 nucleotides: TGTGCCAGCTGGGGGGTTACAGATACGCAGTATTTT. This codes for CASWGVTDTQYF.

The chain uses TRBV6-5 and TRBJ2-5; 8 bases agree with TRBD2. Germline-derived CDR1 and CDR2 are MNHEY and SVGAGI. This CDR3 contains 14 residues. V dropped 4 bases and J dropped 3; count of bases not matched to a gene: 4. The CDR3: CASSSPGLEETQYF. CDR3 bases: TGTGCCAGCAGTTCCCCGGGACTAGAAGAGACCCAGTACTTC.

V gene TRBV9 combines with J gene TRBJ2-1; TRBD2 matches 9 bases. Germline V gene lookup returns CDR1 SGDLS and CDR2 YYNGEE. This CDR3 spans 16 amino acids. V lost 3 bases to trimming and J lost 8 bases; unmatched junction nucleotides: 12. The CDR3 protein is CASSGGGTSRAHEQFF. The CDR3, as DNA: TGTGCCAGCAGCGGGGGGGGGACTAGCAGGGCTCATGAGCAGTTCTTC.